These 4 T cell receptor beta chains were sequenced from one sample in a study of CD8+ T cells in alopecia areata. RNA was extracted and reverse transcribed into cDNA as the sequencing template. The table came from immunoSEQ multiplex PCR; TCRdb's copy has only in-frame clones and leaves some out. Of roughly 210,000 clones listed, 40% to 45% were seen once; the top ten hold about 2.6%. The treatment here: oral pan-JAK inhibitor, 5-10 mg twice daily. This material consisted of CD4+ T cells sorted from blood, taken between weeks 36 and 40, from a patient treated with tofacitinib. Receptors were obtained from a human donor with alopecia areata.

This clone was seen just once. The V call is TRBV28, the J call TRBJ2-5, with TRBD2 matching over 8 bases. Germline trimming cut 6 bases from V and 5 bases from J; bases unmatched to any gene: 5. This CDR3 is 13 amino acids long. The germline V gene encodes CDR1 MDHEN and CDR2 SYDVKM. In nucleotides, the CDR3 is TGTGCCAGCAGGAGCGGGAGTGGGGAGACCCAGTACTTC. Translating gives CASRSGSGETQYF.

The chain couples TRBV5-1 to TRBJ2-7; D is unresolved. V was trimmed by 7 bases and J by 3 bases, leaving 8 bases between them. Germline CDR1 SGHRS, CDR2 YFSETQ. The CDR3 is 11 amino acids. CDR3 loop: CASRGNYEQYF. The CDR3 DNA reads TGCGCCAGCCGCGGAAACTACGAGCAGTACTTC.

This chain uses TRBV30 with TRBJ2-7; 9 bases line up with TRBD2. There are 15 residues in the CDR3. Germline CDR1 reads GTSNPN; CDR2 reads SVGIG (reference sequence). After removal of 4 bases from V and 5 bases from J, the junction contained 12 bases not matched to a gene. The CDR3 DNA sequence: TGTGCCTGGAAGACCTCCGGGACTAGCCCCCACGAGCAGTACTTC. Translation gives CAWKTSGTSPHEQYF.

This clone has more than one count but fewer than ten. The J gene is TRBJ1-3, the V gene TRBV29-1, with 7 bases matching TRBD1. Germline V CDR1 and CDR2: SQVTM, ANQGSEA. With 6 bases clipped from V and 2 bases from J, the junction kept 7 bases outside the gene matches. The CDR3 consists of 14 residues. CDR3 sequence reads: CSVAGTATGNTIYF. For the CDR3, the DNA is TGCAGCGTCGCCGGGACAGCGACTGGAAACACCATATATTTT. The whole variable domain, remainder taken from reference TRBV29-1 and TRBJ1-3, is SAVISQKPSRDICQRGTSLTIQCQVDSQVTMMFWYRQQPGQSLTLIATANQGSEATYESGFVIDKFPISRPNLTFSTLTVSNMSPEDSSIYLCSVAGTATGNTIYFGEGSWLTVV.